Listed below are T cell receptor beta chains from one sample, sequenced in a study of early T cells in non-severe SARS-CoV-2 infection. TCRdb analysed the 5' RACE reads with MiXCR anew, one entry per CDR3 protein. The sample carries about 100,000 distinct CDR3 sequences, roughly 13% recorded once. The sequenced sample was whole blood. All receptors derive from an adult who was a healthcare worker with PCR-confirmed SARS-CoV-2 infection or an uninfected control (not recorded which). Each CDR3 is given with its conserved first and last residue. The D gene is left open where the match is weak. Clone size is given for some rows only: seen once, a few or many times, or a class if the clone is expanded.

d_call	j_call	clone_size	v_call	cdr3_aa	cdr3_nt
TRBD1	TRBJ1-2	many	TRBV5-1	CASSLTGQNYGYTF	TGCGCCAGCAGCTTAACGGGACAGAACTATGGCTACACCTTC
-	TRBJ2-7	medium-sized	TRBV12-3/TRBV12-4	CASSLSITANLEQYF	TGTGCCAGCAGTTTGAGCATAACAGCGAATCTCGAGCAGTACTTC
-	TRBJ1-3	many	TRBV28	CASRVSPGNTIYF	TGTGCCAGCAGGGTATCCCCTGGAAACACCATATATTTT
-	TRBJ2-1	-	TRBV20-1	CSAKGQGPAGVYNEQFF	TGCAGTGCTAAGGGACAGGGTCCAGCGGGAGTATACAATGAGCAGTTCTTC
TRBD1	TRBJ2-1	-	TRBV5-6	CASSLVRGRDEQFF	TGTGCCAGCAGCTTGGTTAGGGGGCGCGATGAGCAGTTCTTC
-	TRBJ2-6	-	TRBV6-7	CASSYSIWAGANVLTF	TGTGCCAGCAGTTACTCGATATGGGCTGGGGCCAACGTCCTGACTTTC
-	TRBJ1-2	few	TRBV4-3	CASSQTVQGGINGYTF	TGCGCCAGCAGCCAAACGGTACAGGGAGGGATCAATGGCTACACCTTC
-	TRBJ2-1	many	TRBV19	CASSIGARAFTNEQFF	TGTGCCAGTAGTATAGGGGCGAGAGCCTTTACTAATGAGCAGTTCTTC
-	TRBJ2-5	few	TRBV5-4	CASSARGLQETQYF	TGTGCCAGCAGCGCCAGAGGACTACAAGAGACCCAGTACTTC
TRBD2	TRBJ2-7	-	TRBV6-2/TRBV6-3	CASSPGTSGRARLSYEQYF	TGTGCCAGCAGCCCCGGGACTAGCGGGAGGGCCAGGTTATCCTACGAGCAGTACTTC
-	TRBJ1-3	many	TRBV6-5	CASKQGAGNTIYF	TGTGCCAGCAAACAGGGAGCTGGAAACACCATATATTTT
-	TRBJ2-7	-	TRBV7-9	CASSFRRPPTYEQYF	TGTGCCAGCAGCTTCCGTCGACCGCCAACCTACGAGCAGTACTTC
-	TRBJ1-1	many	TRBV7-9	CASSFERGIGAFF	TGTGCCAGCAGCTTTGAGAGGGGGATTGGAGCTTTCTTT
TRBD1	TRBJ1-4	-	TRBV6-5	CASSYSQGVLFF	TGTGCCAGCAGTTATTCACAGGGGGTTCTGTTTTTT
-	TRBJ2-3	many	TRBV11-2	CASSPSETDTQYF	TGTGCCAGCAGCCCGAGCGAAACAGATACGCAGTATTTT
-	TRBJ2-2	-	TRBV11-2	CASSLAATVNTGELFF	TGTGCCAGCAGCTTAGCCGCGACAGTAAACACCGGGGAGCTGTTTTTT
-	TRBJ1-2	many	TRBV24-1	CATSEDRYYYGYTF	TGTGCCACCAGTGAGGACAGATACTACTATGGCTACACCTTC
-	TRBJ2-1	few	TRBV28	CASSFGMIRPYNEQFF	TGTGCCAGCAGTTTTGGGATGATAAGACCCTACAATGAGCAGTTCTTC
-	TRBJ2-1	-	TRBV2	CASSVDLSSYNEQFF	TGTGCCAGCAGTGTTGACTTAAGCTCCTACAATGAGCAGTTCTTC
TRBD1	TRBJ2-7	-	TRBV9	CASSPGQLAYEQYF	TGTGCCAGCAGCCCGGGACAGTTAGCCTACGAGCAGTACTTC
-	TRBJ2-3	-	TRBV5-1	CASSGSKSADTQYF	TGCGCCAGCAGCGGAAGCAAGTCAGCAGATACGCAGTATTTT
TRBD2	TRBJ2-3	many	TRBV7-2	CASSSHGLAVNTDTQYF	TGTGCCAGCAGCTCTCACGGACTAGCGGTTAACACAGATACGCAGTATTTT
-	TRBJ1-6	-	TRBV28	CASSSNLENSPLHF	TGTGCCAGCAGTTCGAATCTGGAGAATTCACCCCTCCACTTT
TRBD2	TRBJ2-1	few	TRBV4-3	CASSQWGGLMSSYNEQFF	TGCGCCAGCAGCCAATGGGGGGGACTAATGAGTTCCTACAATGAGCAGTTCTTC
TRBD2	TRBJ2-1	-	TRBV11-3	CASSSRASGGDEQFF	TGTGCCAGCAGCTCCCGGGCTAGCGGGGGAGATGAGCAGTTCTTC
-	TRBJ2-3	few	TRBV28	CASSQRVDTQYF	TGTGCCAGCTCCCAGCGGGTGGATACGCAGTATTTT
-	TRBJ1-1	-	TRBV14	CASSHFGAVTEAFF	TGTGCCAGCAGCCATTTCGGGGCGGTCACTGAAGCTTTCTTT
-	TRBJ1-4	few	TRBV6-6	CASSYEGGNEKLFF	TGTGCCAGCAGTTACGAGGGAGGTAATGAAAAACTGTTTTTT
-	TRBJ2-7	many	TRBV28	CASSLGTYEQYF	TGTGCCAGCAGTTTGGGGACCTACGAGCAGTACTTC
TRBD2	TRBJ2-3	-	TRBV4-2	CASSLLAGGPDTQYF	TGTGCCAGCAGTCTTCTAGCGGGAGGGCCGGATACGCAGTATTTT
TRBD2	TRBJ2-2	few	TRBV4-2	CASSQVASGANTGELFF	TGTGCCAGCAGCCAAGTGGCTAGCGGCGCGAACACCGGGGAGCTGTTTTTT
-	TRBJ1-5	-	TRBV7-9	CASSLGEVGSQNQPQHF	TGTGCCAGCAGCTTAGGGGAAGTCGGGTCCCAAAATCAGCCCCAGCATTTT
-	TRBJ1-5	many	TRBV28	CASRPPGSGQPQHF	TGTGCCAGCCGCCCCCCGGGGTCAGGGCAGCCCCAGCATTTT
TRBD2	TRBJ2-3	many	TRBV4-2	CASAQREYADTQYF	TGTGCCAGCGCTCAGCGGGAGTACGCAGATACGCAGTATTTT
-	TRBJ1-1	many	TRBV18	CASSPWTAKRNAEAFF	TGTGCCAGCTCACCCTGGACAGCCAAACGGAACGCTGAAGCTTTCTTT
-	TRBJ1-4	many	TRBV2	CASSEYGAAGKLFF	TGTGCCAGCAGTGAATACGGGGCGGCCGGGAAACTGTTTTTT
TRBD1	TRBJ1-2	few	TRBV9	CASNRGQGSYGYTF	TGTGCCAGCAACCGGGGACAGGGTAGCTATGGCTACACCTTC
-	TRBJ2-1	many	TRBV24-1	CATSDFDGEQFF	TGTGCCACCAGTGATTTTGATGGAGAGCAGTTCTTC
-	TRBJ2-1	-	TRBV2	CASSRLGGPFF	TGTGCCAGCAGCAGACTAGGCGGCCCGTTCTTC
TRBD2	TRBJ2-1	-	TRBV20-1	CSASRAGGPYNEQFF	TGCAGTGCTAGTCGAGCGGGAGGACCCTACAATGAGCAGTTCTTC
-	TRBJ1-1	-	TRBV9	CASSESDIYTPSNTEAFF	TGTGCCAGCAGCGAATCAGACATCTATACCCCCTCGAACACTGAAGCTTTCTTT
-	TRBJ2-7	-	TRBV14	CASSLYPSTGTQGPYEQYF	TGTGCCAGCAGCCTTTATCCCTCCACCGGGACTCAAGGGCCCTACGAGCAGTACTTC
-	TRBJ2-3	-	TRBV9	CASSVRLVPDTQYF	TGTGCCAGCAGCGTAAGGCTAGTCCCAGATACGCAGTATTTT
-	TRBJ2-3	many	TRBV3-1	CASSQSHTDTQYF	TGTGCCAGCAGCCAGTCCCACACAGATACGCAGTATTTT
-	TRBJ2-3	many	TRBV20-1	CSARRADTQYF	TGCAGTGCTAGAAGGGCAGATACGCAGTATTTT
TRBD1	TRBJ2-1	many	TRBV6-5	CASTDRGGVNEQFF	TGTGCCAGCACAGACAGGGGGGGCGTCAATGAGCAGTTCTTC
-	TRBJ1-5	many	TRBV10-3	CAISGGGDQPQHF	TGTGCCATCAGTGGGGGGGGCGATCAGCCCCAGCATTTT
-	TRBJ2-4	few	TRBV4-3	CASSQDRLSKNIQYF	TGCGCCAGCAGCCAAGACCGGTTGAGTAAAAACATTCAGTACTTC
-	TRBJ2-7	many	TRBV5-6	CASSLPYTYEQYF	TGTGCCAGCAGCTTGCCATATACCTACGAGCAGTACTTC
-	TRBJ1-1	many	TRBV5-4	CASSLPGTNTEAFF	TGTGCCAGCAGCTTGCCGGGGACGAACACTGAAGCTTTCTTT
-	TRBJ2-3	-	TRBV5-1	CASSLETTDTQYF	TGCGCCAGCAGCTTGGAGACTACAGATACGCAGTATTTT
-	TRBJ1-4	many	TRBV5-1	CASSLGTTGEKLFF	TGCGCCAGCAGCTTGGGCACGACTGGGGAAAAACTGTTTTTT
-	TRBJ2-5	few	TRBV6-2/TRBV6-3	CASSQQLQETQYF	TGTGCCAGCAGTCAACAATTACAAGAGACCCAGTACTTC
TRBD2	TRBJ2-5	-	TRBV9	CASSSSGLYQETQYF	TGTGCCAGCAGCAGTAGCGGGTTGTACCAAGAGACCCAGTACTTC
TRBD1	TRBJ2-3	-	TRBV2	CASRKGQGADTQYF	TGTGCCAGCCGAAAAGGACAGGGGGCAGATACGCAGTATTTT
-	TRBJ2-2	many	TRBV6-6	CAVFDGELFF	TGTGCCGTTTTCGACGGGGAGCTGTTTTTT
TRBD1	TRBJ1-2	-	TRBV4-1	CASSQVAGTGSGYTF	TGCGCCAGCAGCCAAGTGGCCGGGACAGGGAGCGGCTACACCTTC
TRBD2	TRBJ2-1	-	TRBV20-1	CSARVLLAGVYNEQFF	TGCAGTGCTAGGGTCCTACTAGCGGGAGTCTACAATGAGCAGTTCTTC
TRBD1	TRBJ2-1	few	TRBV12-3/TRBV12-4	CASSTGALGLGNEQFF	TGTGCCAGCAGTACAGGGGCCCTCGGCCTGGGGAATGAGCAGTTCTTC